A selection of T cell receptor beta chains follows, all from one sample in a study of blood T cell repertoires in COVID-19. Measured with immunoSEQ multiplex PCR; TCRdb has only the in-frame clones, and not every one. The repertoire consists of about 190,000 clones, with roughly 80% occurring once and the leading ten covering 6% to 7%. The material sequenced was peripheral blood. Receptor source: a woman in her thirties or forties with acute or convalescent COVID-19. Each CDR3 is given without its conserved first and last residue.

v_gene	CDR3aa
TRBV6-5	ASGHKAGSYEQY
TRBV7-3	ASSFDRANEQF
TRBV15	ATSRAYGGVGYT
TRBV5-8	ASSPGTQGDNEQF
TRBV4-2	ASSQWETGDSQPQH
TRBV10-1	ASSPGTGPSNTEAF
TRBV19	AAGGTSYPNQPQH
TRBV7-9	ASSLLGLATSTDTQY
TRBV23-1	ASSKNGRNTGELF
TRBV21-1	ASSKDIGRGSENIQY
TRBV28	ASSLVGQGEGYT
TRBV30	AWSMGTGNTEAF
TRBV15	ATSRNRDTFSQFYGYT
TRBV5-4	ASSHYDRNTEAF
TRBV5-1	ASSPTSGGGHTQY
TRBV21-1	ASSAPEGQGYYT
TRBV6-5	ASSYAGGSYEQY
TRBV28	ASSSIFISGVEGEQF
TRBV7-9	ASSLVSGRVQAF
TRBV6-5	ASSWTAEGGKLF
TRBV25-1	ASSEMAGNYEQY
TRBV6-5	ASSYESGAGHTEAF
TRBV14	ASSQRTRAPSNQPQH
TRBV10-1	ASSDLGAGTDTQY
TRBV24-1	ATSPGQGAFGANVLT
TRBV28	AIPGGILGGYT
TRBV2	ASRLERTDTQY
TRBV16	ASSQSWQGDTEAF
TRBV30	AWNTKQGAGEQY
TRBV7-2	ASSLTNYEQY
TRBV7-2	ASSFPLDTQY
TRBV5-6	ASSLWDTEQY
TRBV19	ASSQNSYEQY
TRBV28	ASSSGTGNTEAF
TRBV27	ASSLFPVGDRGPLSYGYT
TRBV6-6	ASSFRQGVQPQH
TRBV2	ASHGRIQRAGTDGNTEAF
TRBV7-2	ASSLRGGDGYT
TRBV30	AWSGHTTEAF
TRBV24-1	ATSDSADNRNTIY
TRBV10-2	ASSAVESYNEQF
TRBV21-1	ASTRRTGRYSNQPQH